This TCR beta chain derives from a study of T cell responses to AZD1222 COVID-19 vaccine. To note about this clone: No antigen is known for it.

Trimming pared 2 bases from V and 6 bases from J, leaving 13 bases between. Germline CDR1 reads SGHAT; CDR2 reads FQNNGV. This CDR3 has 14 residues. Clones were sequenced by immunoSEQ multiplex PCR, and TCRdb holds only the in-frame ones, with some missing. The sample has roughly 120,000 clones, 88% seen once; the top ten hold about 19%. Study-level results: At study baseline, merely six AZD1222 recipients were seropositive. Spike-specific TCR breadth rose after two AZD1222 doses, and depth rose as well. Donors were largely white British and mainly female; clonal diversity was possibly underestimated. Researchers took repertoire samples only after the peak T cell response had come.

The J gene is TRBJ1-1, the V gene TRBV11-2; tentatively, D is TRBD1 (5 bases). The sample was peripheral blood, taken on day 0 of MenACWY control vaccination. This TCR derives from an adult in good health. This CDR3 reads CASSLHGGVAEAFF. CDR3 sequence (DNA): TGTGCCAGCAGCTTACACGGGGGTGTCGCTGAAGCTTTCTTT.